These 14 T cell receptor beta chains were all obtained from the same sample, sequenced in a study of T cell responses to AZD1222 COVID-19 vaccine. The protocol was immunoSEQ multiplex PCR, while the TCRdb copy is restricted to in-frame clones and leaves out a portion. This table holds 150,000 to 190,000 clones, about 90% found once. Here the sequenced sample was peripheral blood, taken 28 days after the second AZD1222 dose. The source is an adult who received the AZD1222 COVID-19 vaccine.

Comments on this clone: This CDR3 is also generated by other DNA sequences in the sample. V usage is TRBV5-1 and J usage is TRBJ1-1, with D hard to call. The CDR3 spans 16 residues. CDR1 SGHRS and CDR2 YFSETQ come from the germline V gene. Trimming took 0 bases from V and 0 from J, leaving 12 bases between them. The CDR3 sequence: CASSLAIGRVNTEAFF. CDR3 nucleotide sequence: TGCGCCAGCAGCTTGGCCATAGGGCGAGTGAACACTGAAGCTTTCTTT.

As for this clone: A read error may produce the germline difference seen at one junction end. The V and J genes are TRBV9 and TRBJ1-6; unclear D gene. Germline CDR1 SGDLS, CDR2 YYNGEE. The CDR3 totals 12 residues. The CDR3 region has the DNA TGTGCCAGCACGTCCTCTAATTCACCCCTCCACTTT. It translates to CASTSSNSPLHF.

The genes are TRBV5-6 and TRBJ2-3; a possible D gene is TRBD1 (6 bases). The V end was cut by 5 bases, the J end by 5 bases, with 15 bases between. Germline CDR1 and CDR2: SGHDT and YYEEEE. The CDR3 runs to 14 residues. The CDR3 DNA follows: TGTGCCAGCAGACTCCGACAGGCGGTAGATACGCAGTATTTT. Its translation is CASRLRQAVDTQYF.

V is TRBV27 and J is TRBJ1-5, with unresolved D. The CDR3 covers 12 residues. Trimming stripped 5 bases from V and 9 bases from J, with 11 bases between. From germline, CDR1 is MNHEY and CDR2 SMNVEV (reference sequence). CDR3: CASSRGIGPQHF. The CDR3 coding sequence is TGTGCCAGCAGTCGGGGTATTGGGCCCCAGCATTTT.

This clone showed up just once. CDR3 amino acids: CASSYSNGPTDTQYF. The CDR3 bases are TGTGCCAGCAGTTACTCGAACGGCCCGACAGATACGCAGTATTTT. This chain joins TRBV6-2 or TRBV6-3 and TRBJ2-3; D ambiguous. V was shortened by 0 bases and J by 3 bases, with 10 bases between the two germline ends. The CDR3 contains 15 residues. CDR1 MNHEY and CDR2 SVGEGT come from the germline V gene.

V is TRBV3-1 (or the pseudogene TRBV3-2) and J is TRBJ2-5; 8 nucleotides agree with TRBD2. The CDR3 consists of 16 residues. V dropped 4 bases and J dropped 0; count of bases not matched to a gene: 7. The germline CDR1 and CDR2 sequences are LGHDT and YNNKEL (reference sequence). The DNA of the CDR3 is TGTGCCAGCAGCCGTAGAACGGGGGGGTACCAAGAGACCCAGTACTTC. Its translation: CASSRRTGGYQETQYF.

The chain has TRBV6-1 and TRBJ1-4; TRBD1 agrees at 7 bases. The length of the CDR3 is 15 residues. The V gene's germline CDR1 is MNHNS and CDR2 SASEGT. The V segment lost 0 bases and the J segment 7 bases; nucleotides outside the gene matches: 5. CDR3 coding DNA: TGTGCCAGCAGTGAAGCGAGGGGGCGCGGTGAAAAACTGTTTTTT. Its translation is CASSEARGRGEKLFF.

The V gene is TRBV7-9, the J gene TRBJ1-1; the D gene is possibly TRBD1 (5 bases). This CDR3 region has 15 residues. Germline V gives CDR1 SEHNR, CDR2 FQNEAQ (reference sequence). Trimming cost V 5 bases and J 1 base, with 14 bases left between them. The CDR3 DNA follows: TGTGCCAGCAGCGTCATGGGGGATGGGAACACTGAAGCTTTCTTT. Its translation is CASSVMGDGNTEAFF.

CDR3 sequence reads: CASSLARQGNTGELFF. For the CDR3, the DNA is TGTGCCAGCAGCTTGGCCCGGCAGGGGAACACCGGGGAGCTGTTTTTT. The chain links TRBV5-4 to TRBJ2-2, with a weak D call TRBD1 (5 bases). The CDR3 is made up of 16 amino acids. Trimming cost V 0 bases and J 1 base, with 10 bases left between them. Germline values: CDR1 SGHNT, CDR2 YYREEE (reference sequence).

The chain joins TRBV14 to TRBJ2-1; the D call may be TRBD1 or TRBD2 (5 bases each). Germline CDR1 SGHDN, CDR2 FVKESK. The CDR3 has 16 amino acids. V shed 4 bases and J shed 0 bases, with 13 bases lying between them. CDR3 nucleotides: TGTGCCAGCAGCCCCCGACCGGGGCTCTCCTACAATGAGCAGTTCTTC. It codes for CASSPRPGLSYNEQFF.

V is TRBV7-2 and J is TRBJ2-3, with 8 bases that match TRBD2. There are 15 residues in the CDR3. The ends lost 5 bases at V and 5 bases at J; junction bases unmatched: 9. CDR1 and CDR2 from the germline V gene are SGHTA and FQGNSA. CDR3 protein: CASSPSGSGRDTQYF. CDR3 coding DNA: TGTGCCAGCAGCCCAAGCGGGAGTGGGAGAGATACGCAGTATTTT.

As concerns this clone: This sample also contains other DNA sequences that code for the same CDR3. CDR3 sequence (DNA): TGTGCCAGCAGTTTCGGCACTGAAGCTTTCTTT. This codes for CASSFGTEAFF. The chain recombines TRBV12-3 or TRBV12-4 with TRBJ1-1; D gene unclear. The CDR3 covers 11 residues. V was pared by 3 bases and J by 4 bases, with 3 bases between.

This chain joins TRBV7-2 and TRBJ2-5; 10 bases align to TRBD2. The germline gives CDR1 SGHTA, CDR2 FQGNSA. J gave up 5 bases and V 5 bases, and 20 bases lay outside the gene matches. This CDR3 is 19 amino acids long. The CDR3 loop reads CASSVLAGVLGGARETQYF. The CDR3 DNA reads TGTGCCAGCAGCGTCCTAGCGGGAGTCTTAGGGGGCGCCAGGGAGACCCAGTACTTC.

V usage is TRBV5-1 and J usage is TRBJ2-7, with 11 bases aligning to TRBD2. Germline assignment: CDR1 SGHRS and CDR2 YFSETQ. The V gene end was trimmed by 0 bases and the J gene end by 6 bases; junction bases not matched to a gene: 5. The length of the CDR3 is 15 residues. CDR3 residues: CASSLVELAGVEQYF. In nucleotides, the CDR3 is TGCGCCAGCAGCTTGGTGGAACTAGCGGGAGTCGAGCAGTACTTC. Variable domain in full (rest from reference TRBV5-1 and TRBJ2-7): KAGVTQTPRYLIKTRGQQVTLSCSPISGHRSVSWYQQTPGQGLQFLFEYFSETQRNKGNFPGRFSGRQFSNSRSEMNVSTLELGDSALYLCASSLVELAGVEQYFGPGTRLTVT.